This T cell receptor (beta chain) was identified during a study of identical twins. General observations from the study: Donors were not followed over many years; analysis was cross-sectional.

Each CDR3 protein is one row after TCRdb ran MiXCR on the 5' RACE reads. Here the sample spans more than 400,000 distinct CDR3 sequences, approximately 14% being singletons. Healthy Caucasian donors formed the entire cohort. Points on this clonotype: Its antigen is as yet unknown.

From germline, CDR1 is SEHNR and CDR2 FQNEAQ (reference sequence). The V end lost 5 bases, the J end lost 2 bases, and 16 bases lay between the germline ends. There are 16 residues in the CDR3. These data were likewise used in another study, on yellow fever vaccine responses in identical twins.

This sequence was found in a woman between 18 and 29 years old in good health. The chain links TRBV7-9 to TRBJ2-1; possibly TRBD2 for D (6 bases). The material sequenced was CD4+ T cells sorted from blood. The CDR3, as DNA: TGTGCCAGCAGCCGTCTCTGGACTACGGCCTACAATGAGCAGTTCTTC. Translated, it gives CASSRLWTTAYNEQFF.